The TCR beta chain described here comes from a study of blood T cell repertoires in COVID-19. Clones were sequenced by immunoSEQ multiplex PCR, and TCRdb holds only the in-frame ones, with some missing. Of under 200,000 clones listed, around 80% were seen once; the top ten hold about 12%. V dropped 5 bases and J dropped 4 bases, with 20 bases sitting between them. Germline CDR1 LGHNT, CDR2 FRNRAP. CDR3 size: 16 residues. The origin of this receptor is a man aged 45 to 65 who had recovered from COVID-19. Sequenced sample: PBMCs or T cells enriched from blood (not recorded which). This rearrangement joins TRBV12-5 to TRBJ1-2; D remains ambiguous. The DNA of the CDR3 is TGTGCTAGTGGTCCCGCTATGAGGGCGCTAGGCTATGGCTACACCTTC. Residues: CASGPAMRALGYGYTF. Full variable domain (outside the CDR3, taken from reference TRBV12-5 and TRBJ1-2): DARVTQTPRHKVTEMGQEVTMRCQPILGHNTVFWYRQTMMQGLELLAYFRNRAPLDDSGMPKDRFSAEMPDATLATLKIQPSEPRDSAVYFCASGPAMRALGYGYTFGSGTRLTVV.